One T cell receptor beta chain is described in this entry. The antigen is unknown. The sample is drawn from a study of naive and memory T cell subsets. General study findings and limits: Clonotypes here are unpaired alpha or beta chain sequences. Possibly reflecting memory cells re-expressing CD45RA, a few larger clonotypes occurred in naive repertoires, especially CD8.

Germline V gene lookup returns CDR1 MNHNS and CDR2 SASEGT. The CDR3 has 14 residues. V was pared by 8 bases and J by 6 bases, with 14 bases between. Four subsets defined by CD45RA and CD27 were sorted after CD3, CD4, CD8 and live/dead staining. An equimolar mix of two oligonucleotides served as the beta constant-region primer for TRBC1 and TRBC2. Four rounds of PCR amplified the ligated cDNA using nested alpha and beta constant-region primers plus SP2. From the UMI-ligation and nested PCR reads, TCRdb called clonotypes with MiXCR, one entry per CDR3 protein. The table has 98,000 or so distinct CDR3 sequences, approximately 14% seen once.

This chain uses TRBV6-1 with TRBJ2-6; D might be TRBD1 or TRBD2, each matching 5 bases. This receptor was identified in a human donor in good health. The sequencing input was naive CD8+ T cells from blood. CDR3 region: CASPRGGSANVLTF. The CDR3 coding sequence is TGTGCCAGCCCCCGGGGCGGTTCGGCCAACGTCCTGACTTTC.